This TCR beta chain comes out of a study of sequential checkpoint blockade in melanoma. This CDR3 comprises 16 residues. Germline assignment: CDR1 MDHEN and CDR2 SYDVKM. Trimming cost V 3 bases and J 8 bases; bases outside gene matches: 13. Treatment indicated: randomized to nivolumab then ipilimumab (arm A) or the reverse (arm B). Sorted cells were live CD3+CD8+, lacking CD19 and CD56, from PBMCs. The table came from immunoSEQ multiplex PCR; TCRdb's copy has only in-frame clones and leaves some out. The sample yields 20,000 to 25,000 clones, roughly 80% seen once. The input for sequencing was CD8+ T cells sorted from blood (inferred from file names), taken from a patient given nivolumab and ipilimumab in sequence. V is TRBV28 and J is TRBJ1-1, with 9 bases aligning to TRBD1. The source of this sequence is a human donor with melanoma. CDR3 region: CASSFRFWDREPEAFF. CDR3 DNA sequence: TGTGCCAGCAGTTTTCGTTTTTGGGACAGGGAGCCGGAAGCTTTCTTT.